The present T cell receptor beta chain was sequenced within a study of T cells in Graves' hyperthyroidism and ophthalmopathy. Researchers took RNA transcripts and amplified the TCR beta CDR3 regions from them. With the HTBI primer set, the TCR CDR3 went through a first round of RT-PCR. TCRdb used MiXCR to reprocess the multiplex PCR reads, holding one entry per CDR3 protein. The sample yields 150,000 or so distinct CDR3 sequences, approximately 20% seen once. Deletions cut 3 bases from V and 4 bases from J, with 12 bases between. This CDR3 comprises 14 residues. The hyperthyroidism was newly diagnosed and had lasted under 2 months; the patients were aged 18 to 65. Exclusion followed for patients with uncontrolled infection, other autoimmune disease, pregnancy or lactation. Clinical symptoms, serum thyroxine and TRAb, thyroid ultrasound and orbital computed tomography were used for the diagnoses.

The TCR was taken from a woman between 50 and 59 years old with Graves' hyperthyroidism that later progressed to Graves' ophthalmopathy. The sample consisted of blood. The chain uses TRBV12-3 or TRBV12-4 and TRBJ1-2, with D unclear. CDR3 region: CASSFTGLTYGYTF. The CDR3 bases are TGTGCCAGCAGTTTTACCGGGTTAACCTATGGCTACACCTTC.